These T cell receptor beta chains were read from a single sample in a study of blood T cell repertoires in COVID-19. Here immunoSEQ multiplex PCR was the method, and the copy in TCRdb shows in-frame clones only, minus some. This sample has about 140,000 clones, with roughly 81% found just once. The sample comprised PBMCs or T cells enriched from blood (not recorded which). These TCRs come from a woman aged 45-65 years with acute COVID-19. CDR3s include the opening cysteine and the closing phenylalanine or tryptophan. Fields, in order: CDR3 length, V gene, CDR3 protein.

cdr3_length: 12; v_call: TRBV27; cdr3_aa: CASSLTIREQYF
cdr3_length: 15; v_call: TRBV19; cdr3_aa: CARSLWGAQYYEQYF
cdr3_length: 15; v_call: TRBV28; cdr3_aa: CASSPFARSNQPQHF
cdr3_length: 14; v_call: TRBV5-4; cdr3_aa: CASSDKQGNYGYTF
cdr3_length: 16; v_call: TRBV6-5; cdr3_aa: CASSYSTGGYTGELFF
cdr3_length: 15; v_call: TRBV11-2; cdr3_aa: CASSLVVSPTGELFF
cdr3_length: 13; v_call: TRBV18; cdr3_aa: CASSPLGLGEQYF
cdr3_length: 16; v_call: TRBV7-2; cdr3_aa: CASSLEVGKTNTEAFF
cdr3_length: 15; v_call: TRBV19; cdr3_aa: CASSETGGSNTEAFF
cdr3_length: 15; v_call: TRBV11-2; cdr3_aa: CASSLDLSSYNEQFF
cdr3_length: 11; v_call: TRBV2; cdr3_aa: CASRANQPQHF
cdr3_length: 17; v_call: TRBV4-3; cdr3_aa: CASSQVGGIGGVYEQYF
cdr3_length: 16; v_call: TRBV11-3; cdr3_aa: CASSSPSGRSYNEQFF
cdr3_length: 14; v_call: TRBV2; cdr3_aa: CASSGLTGNTEAFF
cdr3_length: 9; v_call: TRBV5-6; cdr3_aa: CVWRETQYF
cdr3_length: 14; v_call: TRBV24-1; cdr3_aa: CATSVGTEGYGYTF
cdr3_length: 14; v_call: TRBV5-4; cdr3_aa: CASAMTSGHNEQFF
cdr3_length: 17; v_call: TRBV7-2; cdr3_aa: CASSFGVGAGRGNEQFF
cdr3_length: 15; v_call: TRBV21-1; cdr3_aa: CASSRDRRSNYGYTF
cdr3_length: 16; v_call: TRBV18; cdr3_aa: CASSSLMAGNTGELFF
cdr3_length: 14; v_call: TRBV7-2; cdr3_aa: CASSLGSGSWGYTF
cdr3_length: 15; v_call: TRBV7-8; cdr3_aa: CASSLGRGRGTEAFF